What follows describes a single TCR beta chain. The record originates from a study of shared T cell receptors in the human thymus. Profiling relied on immunoSEQ multiplex PCR, and the TCRdb table lists in-frame clones only, not all of them. Of 720,000 or so clones listed, 80% to 90% are singletons. These same data were also listed under a study on human thymus T cells.

What was sequenced was thymocytes. The clonotype was recovered from a girl less than two years old with a congenital heart defect.

The CDR3 sequence is CASSFMGQGANEQYF. The CDR3 DNA follows: TGTGCCAGCAGCTTCATGGGACAGGGGGCTAACGAGCAGTACTTC. This chain uses TRBV5-8 with TRBJ2-7, with 12 bases lining up with TRBD1. The CDR3 length is 15 residues. V shed 2 bases, J shed 5 bases, and the junction held 5 bases outside the gene matches. Germline CDR1 and CDR2: SGHTS and YDEGEE.